These 9 T cell receptor beta chains came from one sample sequenced in a study of beta chain features in type 1 diabetes. Sequenced material consisted of expressed TCRB transcripts (all of the isolated RNA was reverse transcribed). Sequenced by immunoSEQ multiplex PCR; TCRdb stores in-frame clones only, minus some. Altogether just under 150,000 clones are present, about 9.4% being singletons, with the ten largest covering less than 1.5%. Sequenced input: naive CD4+ T cells from blood. The receptors shown here come from a man younger than 35 in good health.

CDR3 nucleotides: TGTGCCAGTAGTATCCGAATAGGGAGAAGGGGGTACAACTCTGGGGCCAACGTCCTGACTTTC. It codes for CASSIRIGRRGYNSGANVLTF. This chain joins TRBV19 and TRBJ2-6; a weak D match, TRBD1 (6 bases). This CDR3 has 21 amino acids. Per germline, CDR1 LNHDA and CDR2 SQIVND (reference sequence). V gave up 3 bases and J gave up 0 bases, with 24 bases separating them.

The sample holds a few counts of this clone. This sequence joins TRBV5-4 and TRBJ1-4; tentatively, D is TRBD1 (6 bases). Looked up from germline, CDR1 is SGHNT and CDR2 is YYREEE (reference sequence). The CDR3 runs to 15 residues. V lost 4 bases to trimming and J lost 0 bases, with 10 bases between them. The CDR3 region has the DNA TGTGCCAGCAGCCAGGACAGTGCAACTAATGAAAAACTGTTTTTT. It yields the protein CASSQDSATNEKLFF.

Only a few counts were recorded for this clone. The rearrangement joins TRBV7-2 to TRBJ2-5; D uncertain. V shed 0 bases and J shed 1 base, with 3 bases lying between them. The germline V gene has CDR1 SGHTA and CDR2 FQGNSA. The CDR3 totals 13 residues. The CDR3 DNA reads as TGTGCCAGCAGCTTAGCCATCCAAGAGACCCAGTACTTC. It encodes CASSLAIQETQYF.

This clone was counted at least ten times. This sequence joins TRBV7-2 and TRBJ2-7; no definite D call. The length of the CDR3 is 13 residues. The germline gives CDR1 SGHTA, CDR2 FQGNSA. V lost 8 bases and J lost 1, with 12 bases in between. CDR3 protein: CASGVHGSYEQYF. CDR3 coding DNA: TGTGCCAGCGGAGTACACGGTTCCTACGAGCAGTACTTC. Drawing the rest from reference TRBV7-2 and TRBJ2-7, the complete variable domain is GAGVSQSPSNKVTEKGKDVELRCDPISGHTALYWYRQSLGQGLEFLIYFQGNSAPDKSGLPSDRFSAERTGGSVSTLTIQRTQQEDSAVYLCASGVHGSYEQYFGPGTRLTVT.

This clone turned up a few times. The J gene is TRBJ1-4, the V gene TRBV7-9; D unclear. The CDR3 has 14 residues. Germline lookup yields CDR1 SEHNR and CDR2 FQNEAQ (reference sequence). V was shortened by 2 bases and J by 8 bases, with 12 bases between the two germline ends. CDR3 amino acids: CASSLTAGFEKLFF. CDR3 in DNA: TGTGCCAGCAGCTTAACGGCAGGTTTCGAAAAACTGTTTTTT.

J is TRBJ1-2 and V is TRBV7-2; 11 nucleotides align to TRBD1. The CDR3 consists of 14 residues. Germline CDR1 reads SGHTA; CDR2 reads FQGNSA. Trimming cost V 5 bases and J 5 bases; bases outside gene matches: 4. CDR3 residues: CASSLGTGGYGYTF. CDR3 DNA sequence: TGTGCCAGCAGCCTTGGGACAGGGGGTTATGGCTACACCTTC.

This clone was counted only a few times. The chain combines TRBV5-4 with TRBJ1-2, with D tentatively TRBD1 (5 bases). Germline lookup yields CDR1 SGHNT and CDR2 YYREEE (reference sequence). This CDR3 comprises 16 residues. V was trimmed by 4 bases and J by 3 bases, leaving 19 bases between them. CDR3 in amino acids: CASSQVVGQGHYGYTF. DNA of the CDR3: TGTGCCAGCAGCCAAGTTGTCGGGCAGGGCCACTATGGCTACACCTTC.

The rearrangement joins TRBV5-1 to TRBJ2-5; 7 nucleotides align to TRBD2. The V and J ends lost 6 bases and 4 bases, in that order; junction bases with no gene match: 9. There are 14 residues in the CDR3. CDR1 is SGHRS, CDR2 YFSETQ, per germline. CDR3 amino acids: CASMFTGGLETQYF. The CDR3 DNA sequence: TGCGCCAGCATGTTTACGGGGGGACTAGAGACCCAGTACTTC.

This clone was counted between two and nine times. The chain has TRBV9 and TRBJ1-2; D may be TRBD1 (6 bases). The CDR3 is 13 amino acids. V was cut by 4 bases and J by 8 bases, with 15 bases left in between. Germline-derived CDR1 and CDR2 are SGDLS and YYNGEE. The CDR3 DNA is TGTGCCAGCAGCCAAGGGGGGGCGCGAGGCTACACCTTC. Encoded protein: CASSQGGARGYTF.